One sample yielded the 17 T cell receptor beta chains listed below, sequenced in a study of blood T cell repertoires in COVID-19. Assay: immunoSEQ multiplex PCR; the TCRdb copy retains only in-frame clones and omits some. Altogether approximately 210,000 clones are present, around 80% being singletons, with the ten largest covering roughly 7.8%. Material: peripheral blood. These receptors were obtained from a woman of 80 years or more with COVID-19, enrolled during active disease.

The chain is built from TRBV3-1 (or the pseudogene TRBV3-2) and TRBJ1-1; D is uncertain. CDR1 and CDR2 from the germline V gene are LGHDT and YNNKEL (reference sequence). V was pared by 4 bases and J by 5 bases, with 14 bases between. The CDR3 is 14 amino acids. Here the CDR3 reads CASSPTTRETEAFF. In DNA form, the CDR3 reads TGTGCCAGCAGCCCCACAACGAGGGAGACTGAAGCTTTCTTT.

The chain couples TRBV28 to TRBJ2-7; 9 nucleotides line up with TRBD2. In germline, CDR1 is MDHEN, CDR2 SYDVKM. The CDR3 contains 15 residues. V lost 6 bases and J lost 1; bases outside the gene matches: 7. Here the CDR3 reads CASSSSGVSSYEQYF. In nucleotides, the CDR3 is TGTGCCAGCAGCTCTAGCGGGGTCTCGTCCTACGAGCAGTACTTC.

The V gene is TRBV19, the J gene TRBJ1-5; weak D call: TRBD1 (5 bases). V was clipped by 8 bases and J by 2 bases, with 10 bases between them. Germline V gene sequence: CDR1 LNHDA, CDR2 SQIVND (reference sequence). The CDR3 is made up of 13 amino acids. CDR3 sequence reads: CASEQGGNQPQHF. CDR3 coding DNA: TGTGCCAGTGAGCAAGGGGGCAATCAGCCCCAGCATTTT. Based on the CDR3 plus reference TRBV19 and TRBJ1-5, the full variable domain is DGGITQSPKYLFRKEGQNVTLSCEQNLNHDAMYWYRQDPGQGLRLIYYSQIVNDFQKGDIAEGYSVSREKKESFPLTVTSAQKNPTAFYLCASEQGGNQPQHFGDGTRLSIL.

This sequence joins TRBV7-3 and TRBJ2-7; D gene uncertain. Germline lookup yields CDR1 SGHTA and CDR2 FQGTGA. This CDR3 has 13 residues. Between the trimmed V and J ends, which lost 2 bases and 4 bases, there was a span of 9 bases. This CDR3 is CASSLGPQYEQYF. The DNA of the CDR3 is TGTGCCAGCAGCTTAGGCCCCCAATACGAGCAGTACTTC.

The sample holds one count of this clone. Here the CDR3 DNA reads TGTGCCAGCAGTTCACGGACTAGCGGGAGGATATACGAGCAGTACTTC. It encodes CASSSRTSGRIYEQYF. The V and J genes are TRBV27 and TRBJ2-7; TRBD2 agrees at 14 bases. The germline V gene encodes CDR1 MNHEY and CDR2 SMNVEV (reference sequence). The ends lost 4 bases at V and 4 bases at J; junction bases unmatched: 6. There are 16 residues in the CDR3.

The CDR3 DNA is TGTGCCAGCAGCTTCTCGAGGGATCAGCCCCAGCATTTT. This translates into CASSFSRDQPQHF. The chain is built from TRBV7-9 and TRBJ1-5; the D is unclear. Between the trimmed V and J ends, which lost 3 bases and 5 bases, there was a span of 8 bases. The CDR3 loop spans 13 amino acids. Germline CDR1 reads SEHNR; CDR2 reads FQNEAQ (reference sequence). The variable domain in full, with the rest retrieved from reference TRBV7-9 and TRBJ1-5, is DTGVSQNPRHKITKRGQNVTFRCDPISEHNRLYWYRQTLGQGPEFLTYFQNEAQLEKSRLLSDRFSAERPKGSFSTLEIQRTEQGDSAMYLCASSFSRDQPQHFGDGTRLSIL.

The gene calls are TRBV19 and TRBJ2-1, with D possibly matching TRBD2 (5 bases). The CDR3 extends over 14 amino acids. The V gene's germline CDR1 is LNHDA and CDR2 SQIVND (reference sequence). The V and J ends lost 5 bases and 0 bases respectively, with 8 bases between them. CDR3 DNA sequence: TGTGCCAGTAGTTCGGGGAGCTCCTACAATGAGCAGTTCTTC. Amino acids: CASSSGSSYNEQFF.

This clone turned up a few times. V usage is TRBV19 and J usage is TRBJ2-1, with TRBD2 matching over 10 bases. V lost 2 bases and J lost 6; bases outside the gene matches: 10. The CDR3 is 17 residues long. Germline V CDR1 and CDR2: LNHDA, SQIVND (reference sequence). The CDR3 DNA follows: TGTGCCAGTAGTATATCCCCGCCTAGCGGGAGTATCAATGAGCAGTTCTTC. Translation gives CASSISPPSGSINEQFF.

V and J are TRBV7-9 and TRBJ1-2, with TRBD1 identical over 7 bases. CDR1 is SEHNR, CDR2 FQNEAQ, per germline (reference sequence). V shed 1 base, J shed 6 bases, and the junction held 2 bases outside the gene matches. This CDR3 comprises 13 residues. This CDR3 is CASSLEGAHGYTF. CDR3 DNA: TGTGCCAGCAGCTTAGAGGGGGCGCATGGCTACACCTTC.

V usage is TRBV9 and J usage is TRBJ2-1; TRBD2 matches 11 bases. Germline trimming cut 5 bases from V and 2 bases from J; bases unmatched to any gene: 3. The CDR3 runs to 15 residues. The germline V gene has CDR1 SGDLS and CDR2 YYNGEE. The CDR3 DNA reads as TGTGCCAGCAGGGAGGGACTAGCGGCCTACAATGAGCAGTTCTTC. Translated: CASREGLAAYNEQFF.

In its sample, this clone was seen once. V gene TRBV19 combines with J gene TRBJ2-6; D is perhaps TRBD2 (5 bases). This CDR3 comprises 19 residues. V shed 7 bases and J shed 3 bases, with 25 bases lying between them. Looked up from germline, CDR1 is LNHDA and CDR2 is SQIVND (reference sequence). DNA for the CDR3: TGTGCCAGTACCGTTTCTCGGACGGGGTGGGTCTATGGGGCCAACGTCCTGACTTTC. This encodes CASTVSRTGWVYGANVLTF.

This clone was counted only a few times. This sequence joins TRBV28 and TRBJ2-7; no reliable D call. Trimming removed 5 bases from V and 3 bases from J, with 8 bases in between. This CDR3 is built from 12 residues. CDR1 and CDR2 (germline): MDHEN, SYDVKM. The CDR3 DNA reads TGTGCCAGCAGTCCTTACAACTACGAGCAGTACTTC. Its protein product is CASSPYNYEQYF.

This clone was seen only once. The chain joins TRBV16 to TRBJ1-1; the D gene is possibly TRBD1 (5 bases). There are 13 residues in the CDR3. The germline CDR1 and CDR2 sequences are KGHSY and FQNENV. The V end was cut by 7 bases, the J end by 2 bases, with 11 bases between. CDR3 sequence reads: CASTYQGNTEAFF. CDR3 DNA sequence: TGTGCCAGCACCTACCAGGGAAACACTGAAGCTTTCTTT.

This clone occurred once. The rearrangement uses TRBV9 and TRBJ2-1; TRBD1 might be the D (5 bases). CDR1 is SGDLS, CDR2 YYNGEE, per germline. CDR3 size: 16 residues. The V end lost 0 bases, the J end lost 6 bases, and 16 bases lay between the germline ends. Here the CDR3 DNA reads TGTGCCAGCAGCGTAGCGATAGGGGCGGCACCCAATGAGCAGTTCTTC. The encoded protein is CASSVAIGAAPNEQFF.

CDR3: CASSSPRGVGEREKLFF. DNA for the CDR3: TGTGCCAGCAGTTCACCTCGCGGGGTGGGGGAAAGAGAAAAACTGTTTTTT. The chain joins TRBV28 to TRBJ1-4; D may be TRBD1 (5 bases). V was clipped by 4 bases and J by 8 bases, with 23 bases between them. The CDR3 is made up of 17 amino acids. Germline V gene lookup returns CDR1 MDHEN and CDR2 SYDVKM.

The chain employs TRBV7-2 and TRBJ1-5; D gene uncertain. Between the trimmed V and J ends, which lost 5 bases and 2 bases, there was a span of 10 bases. The CDR3 extends over 14 amino acids. Germline V gene sequence: CDR1 SGHTA, CDR2 FQGNSA. CDR3 region: CASSHPGGNQPQHF. The CDR3 DNA sequence: TGTGCCAGCAGCCACCCCGGGGGCAATCAGCCCCAGCATTTT.

The chain couples TRBV7-9 to TRBJ1-4; 12 bases are shared with TRBD1. The junction had 6 bases not matched to a gene; V was cut back by 5 bases and J by 8 bases. The CDR3 consists of 15 residues. Germline CDR1 is SEHNR and CDR2 is FQNEAQ (reference sequence). The CDR3 region is CASSPGDRGQEKLFF. The CDR3 nucleotides read TGTGCCAGCAGCCCTGGGGACAGGGGGCAGGAAAAACTGTTTTTT.